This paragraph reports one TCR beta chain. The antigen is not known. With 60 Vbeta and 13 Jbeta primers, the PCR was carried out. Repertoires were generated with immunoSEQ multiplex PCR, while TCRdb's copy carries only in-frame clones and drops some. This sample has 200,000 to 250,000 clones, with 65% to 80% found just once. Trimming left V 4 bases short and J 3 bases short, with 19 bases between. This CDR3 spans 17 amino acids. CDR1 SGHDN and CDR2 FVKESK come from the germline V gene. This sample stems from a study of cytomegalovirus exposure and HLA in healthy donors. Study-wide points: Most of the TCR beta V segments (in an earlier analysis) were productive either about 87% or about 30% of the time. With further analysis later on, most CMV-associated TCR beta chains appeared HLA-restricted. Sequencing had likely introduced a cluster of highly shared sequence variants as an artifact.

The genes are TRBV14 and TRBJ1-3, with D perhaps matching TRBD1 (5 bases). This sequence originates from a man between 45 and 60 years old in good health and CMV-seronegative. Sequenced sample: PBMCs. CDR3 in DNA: TGTGCCAGCAGCCCAGAGGGGCGAGGAGCACGTGGAAACACCATATATTTT. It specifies CASSPEGRGARGNTIYF. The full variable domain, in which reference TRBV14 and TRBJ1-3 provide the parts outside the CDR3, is EAGVTQFPSHSVIEKGQTVTLRCDPISGHDNLYWYRRVMGKEIKFLLHFVKESKQDESGMPNNRFLAERTGGTYSTLKVQPAELEDSGVYFCASSPEGRGARGNTIYFGEGSWLTVV.